The source of this TCR beta chain is a study of regulatory T cells in long-lasting Graves disease. Study-level findings and limits: Thyroid tissue was not studied; only peripheral blood was. Persistent Graves' patients had lower TCR diversity than newly diagnosed ones. Favored gene segments in persistent disease were TRBV28, TRBJ1-2 and TRBJ2-5.

Arm-PCR of CDR3 regions with iRepertoire HTBI primers generated TCR beta libraries. TCRdb processed the multiplex PCR reads anew with MiXCR; each CDR3 protein has one entry. Here the sample spans 680,000 or so distinct CDR3 sequences, approximately 15% being singletons. Germline CDR1 KGHDR, CDR2 SFDVKD. V lost 1 base to trimming and J lost 5 bases, with 16 bases between them. CDR3 length equals 16 residues. Worth noting for this clonotype: What it binds is not known.

The time point here: newly diagnosed GD, antithyroid drugs for less than 3 months. Scientists built the TCR library using RNA that was extracted from PBMCs. The sample was also linked to a second study, of T cells in Graves' hyperthyroidism and ophthalmopathy. Turning to that study: The HTBI primer set drove a first-round RT-PCR of the TCR CDR3.

The sequence was obtained from a woman younger than 45 with Graves disease. The V and J genes are TRBV24-1 and TRBJ2-5; no firm D call. The input for sequencing was peripheral blood mononuclear cells (PBMCs), taken at new diagnosis, from a patient treated with antithyroid drugs. The CDR3 DNA is TGTGCCACCAGTGATTTAAGTGATCTGAAAGGGGAGACCCAGTACTTC. This gives the protein CATSDLSDLKGETQYF.